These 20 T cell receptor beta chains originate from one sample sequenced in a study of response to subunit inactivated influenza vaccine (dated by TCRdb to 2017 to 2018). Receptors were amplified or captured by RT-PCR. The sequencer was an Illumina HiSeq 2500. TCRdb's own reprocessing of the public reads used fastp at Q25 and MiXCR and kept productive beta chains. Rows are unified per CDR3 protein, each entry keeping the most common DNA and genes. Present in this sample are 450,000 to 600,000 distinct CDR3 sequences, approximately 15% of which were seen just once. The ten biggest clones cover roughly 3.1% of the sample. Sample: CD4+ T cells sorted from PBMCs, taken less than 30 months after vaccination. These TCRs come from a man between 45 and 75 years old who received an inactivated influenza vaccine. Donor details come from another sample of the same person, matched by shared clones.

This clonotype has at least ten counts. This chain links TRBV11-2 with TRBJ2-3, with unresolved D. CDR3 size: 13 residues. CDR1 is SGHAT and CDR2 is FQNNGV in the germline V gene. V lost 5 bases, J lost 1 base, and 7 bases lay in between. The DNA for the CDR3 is TGTGCCAGCAGCCGATTAGGCACAGATACGCAGTATTTT. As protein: CASSRLGTDTQYF.

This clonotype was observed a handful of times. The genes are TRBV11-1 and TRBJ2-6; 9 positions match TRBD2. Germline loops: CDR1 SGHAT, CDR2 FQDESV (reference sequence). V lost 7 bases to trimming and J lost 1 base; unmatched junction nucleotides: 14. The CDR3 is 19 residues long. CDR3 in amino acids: CASTVMGSGGLSGANVLTF. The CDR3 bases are TGTGCCAGCACCGTCATGGGGAGCGGGGGGTTATCTGGGGCCAACGTCCTGACTTTC.

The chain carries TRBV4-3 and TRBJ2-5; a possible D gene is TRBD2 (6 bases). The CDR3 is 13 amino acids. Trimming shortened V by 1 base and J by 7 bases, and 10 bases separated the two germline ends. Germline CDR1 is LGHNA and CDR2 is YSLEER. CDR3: CASSQGEAGTQYF. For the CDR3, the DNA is TGCGCCAGCAGCCAAGGGGAAGCGGGGACCCAGTACTTC.

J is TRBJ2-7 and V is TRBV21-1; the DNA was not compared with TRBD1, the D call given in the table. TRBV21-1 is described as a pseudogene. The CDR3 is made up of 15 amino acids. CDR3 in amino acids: CASSQRQGDSYEQYF. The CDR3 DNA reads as TGTGCCAGCAGCCAAAGACAGGGGGACTCCTACGAGCAGTACTTC.

The CDR3 DNA reads as TGTGCCAGCAGTTACTCGGGCCAGTACGCTTTCTTT. It codes for CASSYSGQYAFF. The chain combines TRBV6-2 or TRBV6-3 with TRBJ1-1; D not resolved. The V and J ends lost 0 bases and 11 bases respectively, with 10 bases between them. Germline V gene sequence: CDR1 MNHEY, CDR2 SVGEGT. CDR3 length: 12 amino acids.

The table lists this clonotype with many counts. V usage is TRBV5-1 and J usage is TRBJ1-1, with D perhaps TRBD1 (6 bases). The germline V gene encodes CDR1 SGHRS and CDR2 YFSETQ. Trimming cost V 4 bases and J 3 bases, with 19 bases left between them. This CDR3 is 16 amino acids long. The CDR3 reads CASSIGTNSGDTEAFF. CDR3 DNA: TGCGCCAGCAGCATCGGGACTAACTCAGGGGACACTGAAGCTTTCTTT.

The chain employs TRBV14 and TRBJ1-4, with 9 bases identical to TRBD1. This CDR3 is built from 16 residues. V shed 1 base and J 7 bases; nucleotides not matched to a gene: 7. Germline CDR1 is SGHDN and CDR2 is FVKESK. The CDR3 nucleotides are TGTGCCAGCAGCCAAGTCCCGGGACAGGGCGGTGAAAAACTGTTTTTT. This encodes CASSQVPGQGGEKLFF.

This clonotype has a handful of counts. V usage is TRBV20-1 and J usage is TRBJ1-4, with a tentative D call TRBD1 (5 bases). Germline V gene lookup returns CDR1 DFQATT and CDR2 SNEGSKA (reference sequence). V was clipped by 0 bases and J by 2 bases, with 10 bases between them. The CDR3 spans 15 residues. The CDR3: CSARDGGLTNEKLFF. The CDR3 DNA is TGCAGTGCTAGAGATGGGGGGTTGACTAATGAAAAACTGTTTTTT.

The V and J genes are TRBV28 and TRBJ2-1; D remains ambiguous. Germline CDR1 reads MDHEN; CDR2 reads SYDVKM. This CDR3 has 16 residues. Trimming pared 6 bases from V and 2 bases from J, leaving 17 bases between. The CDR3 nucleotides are TGTGCCAGCAGCACCCGGACGCCGACCCCCTACAATGAGCAGTTCTTC. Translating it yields CASSTRTPTPYNEQFF.

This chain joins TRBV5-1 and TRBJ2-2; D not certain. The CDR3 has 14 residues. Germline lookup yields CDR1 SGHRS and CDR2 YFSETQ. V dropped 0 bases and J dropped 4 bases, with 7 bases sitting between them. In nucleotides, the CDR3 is TGCGCCAGCAGCTTGGTACAGTTCACCGGGGAGCTGTTTTTT. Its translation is CASSLVQFTGELFF.

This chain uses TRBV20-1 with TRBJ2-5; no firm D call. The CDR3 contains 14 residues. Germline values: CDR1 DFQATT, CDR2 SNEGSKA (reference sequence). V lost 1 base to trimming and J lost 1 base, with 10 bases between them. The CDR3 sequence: CSARAWVVQETQYF. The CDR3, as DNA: TGCAGTGCTAGAGCCTGGGTCGTCCAAGAGACCCAGTACTTC.

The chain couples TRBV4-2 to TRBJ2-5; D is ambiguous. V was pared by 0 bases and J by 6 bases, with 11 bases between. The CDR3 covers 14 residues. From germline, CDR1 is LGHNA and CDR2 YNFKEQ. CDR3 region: CASSQDRFGQTQYF. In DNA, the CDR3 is TGTGCCAGCAGCCAAGACAGATTCGGACAGACCCAGTACTTC.

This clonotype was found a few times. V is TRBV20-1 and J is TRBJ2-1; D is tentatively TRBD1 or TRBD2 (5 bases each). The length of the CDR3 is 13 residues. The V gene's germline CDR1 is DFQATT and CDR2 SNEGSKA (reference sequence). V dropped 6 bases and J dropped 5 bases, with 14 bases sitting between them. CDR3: CSAQKTADNEQFF. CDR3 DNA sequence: TGCAGTGCCCAGAAGACAGCGGACAATGAGCAGTTCTTC.

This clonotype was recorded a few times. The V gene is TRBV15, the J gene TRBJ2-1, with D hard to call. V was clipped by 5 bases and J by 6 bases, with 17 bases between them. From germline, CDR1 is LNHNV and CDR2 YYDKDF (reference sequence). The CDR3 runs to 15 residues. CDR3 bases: TGTGCCACCAGCGAGCCACAGAACATCTTCAATGAGCAGTTCTTC. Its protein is CATSEPQNIFNEQFF.

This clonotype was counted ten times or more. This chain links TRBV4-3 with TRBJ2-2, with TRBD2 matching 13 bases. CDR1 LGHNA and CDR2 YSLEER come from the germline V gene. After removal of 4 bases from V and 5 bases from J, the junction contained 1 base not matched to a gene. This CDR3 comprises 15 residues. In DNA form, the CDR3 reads TGCGCCAGCAGCCGACTAGCGGGGGGTACCGGGGAGCTGTTTTTT. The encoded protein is CASSRLAGGTGELFF.

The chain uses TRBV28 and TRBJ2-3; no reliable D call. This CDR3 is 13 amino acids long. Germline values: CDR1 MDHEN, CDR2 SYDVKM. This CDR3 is CVARAASTDTQYF. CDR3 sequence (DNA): TGTGTTGCACGGGCGGCTAGCACAGATACGCAGTATTTT.

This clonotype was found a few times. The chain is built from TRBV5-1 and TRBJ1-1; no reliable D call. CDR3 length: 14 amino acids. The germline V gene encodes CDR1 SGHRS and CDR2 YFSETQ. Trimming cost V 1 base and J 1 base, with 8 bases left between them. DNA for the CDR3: TGCGCCAGCAGCTTGCGACGACAGAACACTGAAGCTTTCTTT. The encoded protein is CASSLRRQNTEAFF.

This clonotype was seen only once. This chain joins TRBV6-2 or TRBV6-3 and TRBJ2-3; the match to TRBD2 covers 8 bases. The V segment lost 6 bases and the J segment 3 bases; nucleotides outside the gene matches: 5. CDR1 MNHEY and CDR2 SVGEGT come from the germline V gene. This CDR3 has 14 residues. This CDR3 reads CASSRGLATDTQYF. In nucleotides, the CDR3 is TGTGCCAGCAGCCGCGGACTAGCAACAGATACGCAGTATTTT.

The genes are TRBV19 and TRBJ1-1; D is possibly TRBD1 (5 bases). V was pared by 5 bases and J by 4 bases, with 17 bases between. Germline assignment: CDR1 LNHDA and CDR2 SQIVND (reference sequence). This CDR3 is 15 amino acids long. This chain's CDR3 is CASSFQGLRITEAFF. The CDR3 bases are TGTGCCAGTAGTTTTCAGGGATTGCGGATCACTGAAGCTTTCTTT.

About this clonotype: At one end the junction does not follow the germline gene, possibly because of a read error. This chain's CDR3 is CSVVQTGLELHF. In nucleotides, the CDR3 is TGCAGCGTTGTCCAAACCGGCCTGGAGCTCCACTTC. V gene TRBV29-1 combines with J gene TRBJ2-7; no clear D gene. Germline V gives CDR1 SQVTM, CDR2 ANQGSEA. The CDR3 has 12 residues.